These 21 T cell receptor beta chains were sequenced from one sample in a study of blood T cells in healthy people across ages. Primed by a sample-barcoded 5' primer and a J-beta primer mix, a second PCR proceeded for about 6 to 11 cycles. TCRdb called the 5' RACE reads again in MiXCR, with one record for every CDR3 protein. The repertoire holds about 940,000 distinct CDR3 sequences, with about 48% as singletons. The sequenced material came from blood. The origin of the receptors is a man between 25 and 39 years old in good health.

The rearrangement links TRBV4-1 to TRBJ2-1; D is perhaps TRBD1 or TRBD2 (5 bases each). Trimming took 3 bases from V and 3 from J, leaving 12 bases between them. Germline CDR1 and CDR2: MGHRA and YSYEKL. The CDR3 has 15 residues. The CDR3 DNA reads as TGCGCCAGCAGCCAGGGGGACGGTGGCTACAATGAGCAGTTCTTC. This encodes CASSQGDGGYNEQFF.

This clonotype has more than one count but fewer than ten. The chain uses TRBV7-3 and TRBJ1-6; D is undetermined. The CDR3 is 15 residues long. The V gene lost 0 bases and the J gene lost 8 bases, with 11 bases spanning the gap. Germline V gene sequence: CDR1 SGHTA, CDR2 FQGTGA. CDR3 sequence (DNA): TGTGCCAGCAGCTTAACAGGTGGTGACCATTCACCCCTCCACTTT. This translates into CASSLTGGDHSPLHF. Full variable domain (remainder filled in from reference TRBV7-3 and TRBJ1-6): GAGVSQTPSNKVTEKGKYVELRCDPISGHTALYWYRQSLGQGPEFLIYFQGTGAADDSGLPNDRFFAVRPEGSVSTLKIQRTERGDSAVYLCASSLTGGDHSPLHFGNGTRLTVT.

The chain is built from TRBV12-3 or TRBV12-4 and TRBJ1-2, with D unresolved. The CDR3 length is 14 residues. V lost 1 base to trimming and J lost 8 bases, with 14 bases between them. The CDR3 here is CASSLGPAQRGYTF. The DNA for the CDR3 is TGTGCCAGCAGTTTAGGACCGGCTCAGCGGGGCTACACCTTC.

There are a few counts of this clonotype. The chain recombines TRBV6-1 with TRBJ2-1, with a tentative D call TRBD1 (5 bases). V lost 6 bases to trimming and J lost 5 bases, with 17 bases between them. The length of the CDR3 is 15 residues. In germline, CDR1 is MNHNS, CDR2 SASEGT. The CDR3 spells CASRKVAGPNNEQFF. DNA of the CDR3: TGTGCCAGCAGGAAGGTGGCAGGGCCGAACAATGAGCAGTTCTTC.

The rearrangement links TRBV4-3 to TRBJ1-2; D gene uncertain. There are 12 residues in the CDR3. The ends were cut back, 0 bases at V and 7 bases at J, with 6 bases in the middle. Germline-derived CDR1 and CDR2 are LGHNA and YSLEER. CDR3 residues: CASSQDHLGYTF. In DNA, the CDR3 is TGCGCCAGCAGCCAAGATCACCTTGGCTACACCTTC.

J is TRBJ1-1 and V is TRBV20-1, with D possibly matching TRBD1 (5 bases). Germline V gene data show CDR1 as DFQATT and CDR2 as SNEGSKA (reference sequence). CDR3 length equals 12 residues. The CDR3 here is CVVRGSGTEAFF. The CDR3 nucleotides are TGCGTTGTCCGGGGGTCAGGGACTGAAGCTTTCTTT.

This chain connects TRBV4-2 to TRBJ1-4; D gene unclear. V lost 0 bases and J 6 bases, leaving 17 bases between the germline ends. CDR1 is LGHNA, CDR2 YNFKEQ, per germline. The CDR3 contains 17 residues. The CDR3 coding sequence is TGTGCCAGCAGCCAAGAAGGTACCGGGCTAGATGATGAAAAACTGTTTTTT. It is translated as CASSQEGTGLDDEKLFF.

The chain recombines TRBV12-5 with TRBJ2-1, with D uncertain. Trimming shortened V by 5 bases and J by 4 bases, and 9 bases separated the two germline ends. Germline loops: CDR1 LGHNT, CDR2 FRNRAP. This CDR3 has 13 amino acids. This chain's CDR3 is CASGIGSYNEQFF. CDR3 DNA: TGTGCTAGTGGTATCGGGTCTTACAATGAGCAGTTCTTC.

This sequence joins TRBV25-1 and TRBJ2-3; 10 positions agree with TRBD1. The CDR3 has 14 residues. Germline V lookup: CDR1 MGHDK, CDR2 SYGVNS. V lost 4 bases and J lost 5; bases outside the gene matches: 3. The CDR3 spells CASSGTGGRDTQYF. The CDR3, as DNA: TGTGCCAGCAGTGGGACAGGGGGTAGAGATACGCAGTATTTT.

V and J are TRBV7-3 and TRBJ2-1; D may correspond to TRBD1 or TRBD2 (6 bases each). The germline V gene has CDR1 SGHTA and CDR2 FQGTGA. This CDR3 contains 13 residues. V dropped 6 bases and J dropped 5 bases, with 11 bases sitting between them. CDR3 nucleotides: TGTGCCAGCAGATTAGGGGGGCACAATGAGCAGTTCTTC. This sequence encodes CASRLGGHNEQFF.

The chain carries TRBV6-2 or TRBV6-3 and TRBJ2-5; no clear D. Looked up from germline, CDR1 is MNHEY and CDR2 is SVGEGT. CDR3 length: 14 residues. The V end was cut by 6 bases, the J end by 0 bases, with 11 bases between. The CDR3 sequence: CASRRVLYQETQYF. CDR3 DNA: TGTGCCAGCAGGAGAGTGTTGTACCAAGAGACCCAGTACTTC.

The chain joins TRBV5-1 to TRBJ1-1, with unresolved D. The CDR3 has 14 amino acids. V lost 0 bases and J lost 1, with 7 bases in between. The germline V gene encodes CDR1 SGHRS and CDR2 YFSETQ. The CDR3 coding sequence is TGCGCCAGCAGCTTGGTACCGAAGAACACTGAAGCTTTCTTT. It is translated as CASSLVPKNTEAFF.

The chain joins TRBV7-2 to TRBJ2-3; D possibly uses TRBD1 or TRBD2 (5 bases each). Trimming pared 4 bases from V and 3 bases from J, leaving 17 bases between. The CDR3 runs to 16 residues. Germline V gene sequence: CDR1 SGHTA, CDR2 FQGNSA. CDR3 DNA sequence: TGTGCCAGCAGCTCCCCGGGACGAGCAAGGACAGATACGCAGTATTTT. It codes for CASSSPGRARTDTQYF. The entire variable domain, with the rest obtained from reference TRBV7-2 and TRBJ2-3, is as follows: GAGVSQSPSNKVTEKGKDVELRCDPISGHTALYWYRQSLGQGLEFLIYFQGNSAPDKSGLPSDRFSAERTGGSVSTLTIQRTQQEDSAVYLCASSSPGRARTDTQYFGPGTRLTVL.

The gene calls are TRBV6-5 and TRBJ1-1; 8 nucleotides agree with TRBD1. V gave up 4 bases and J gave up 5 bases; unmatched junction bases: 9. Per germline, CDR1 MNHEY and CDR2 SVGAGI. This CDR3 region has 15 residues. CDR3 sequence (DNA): TGTGCCAGCAGTTTCCGGGCAGGGGGCCGGACTGAAGCTTTCTTT. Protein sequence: CASSFRAGGRTEAFF.

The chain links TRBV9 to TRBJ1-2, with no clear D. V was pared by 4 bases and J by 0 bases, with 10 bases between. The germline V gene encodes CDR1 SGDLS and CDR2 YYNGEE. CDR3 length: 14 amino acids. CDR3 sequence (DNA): TGTGCCAGCAGCCCCGATAGTTCTAACTATGGCTACACCTTC. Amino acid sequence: CASSPDSSNYGYTF. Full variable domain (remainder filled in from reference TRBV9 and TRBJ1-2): DSGVTQTPKHLITATGQRVTLRCSPRSGDLSVYWYQQSLDQGLQFLIQYYNGEERAKGNILERFSAQQFPDLHSELNLSSLELGDSALYFCASSPDSSNYGYTFGSGTRLTVV.

Here the CDR3 DNA reads TGTGCCAGCAGCAAACCAACCAAAGGACAGGGAGAGCAGTATTTT. Amino acids: CASSKPTKGQGEQYF. The chain joins TRBV5-4 to TRBJ2-3; 8 nucleotides line up with TRBD1. The CDR3 runs to 15 residues. Germline CDR1 SGHNT, CDR2 YYREEE (reference sequence). V shed 4 bases, J shed 11 bases, and the junction held 15 bases outside the gene matches. The whole variable domain, remainder taken from reference TRBV5-4 and TRBJ2-3, is ETGVTQSPTHLIKTRGQQVTLRCSSQSGHNTVSWYQQALGQGPQFIFQYYREEENGRGNFPPRFSGLQFPNYSSELNVNALELDDSALYLCASSKPTKGQGEQYFGPGTRLTVL.

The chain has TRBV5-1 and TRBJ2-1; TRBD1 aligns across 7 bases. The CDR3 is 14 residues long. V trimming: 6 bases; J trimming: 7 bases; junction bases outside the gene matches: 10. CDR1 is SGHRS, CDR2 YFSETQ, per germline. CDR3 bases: TGCGCCAGCACTCAGATGACAGGGTTGAATGAGCAGTTCTTC. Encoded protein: CASTQMTGLNEQFF.

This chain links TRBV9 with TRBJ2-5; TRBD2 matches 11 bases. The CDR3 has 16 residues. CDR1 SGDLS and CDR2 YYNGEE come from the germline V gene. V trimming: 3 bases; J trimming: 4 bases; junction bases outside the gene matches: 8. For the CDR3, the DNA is TGTGCCAGCAGCGCCGAACTAGCGGGGGCCCGAGAGACCCAGTACTTC. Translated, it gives CASSAELAGARETQYF.

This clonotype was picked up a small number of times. The CDR3 DNA reads as TGCAGTGCTAGAGGTCCCAGCGGGGGGGGTGAGACCCAGTACTTC. Protein: CSARGPSGGGETQYF. The chain links TRBV20-1 to TRBJ2-5; 10 nucleotides agree with TRBD2. This CDR3 has 15 residues. V lost 1 base to trimming and J lost 5 bases; unmatched junction nucleotides: 7. The V gene's germline CDR1 is DFQATT and CDR2 SNEGSKA (reference sequence).

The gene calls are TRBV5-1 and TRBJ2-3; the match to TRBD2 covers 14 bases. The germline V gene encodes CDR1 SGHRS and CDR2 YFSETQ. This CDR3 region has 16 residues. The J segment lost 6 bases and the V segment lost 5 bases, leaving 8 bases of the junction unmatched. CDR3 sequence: CASRSTSGGAQDTQYF. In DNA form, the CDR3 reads TGCGCCAGCAGGTCGACTAGCGGGGGGGCTCAGGATACGCAGTATTTT.

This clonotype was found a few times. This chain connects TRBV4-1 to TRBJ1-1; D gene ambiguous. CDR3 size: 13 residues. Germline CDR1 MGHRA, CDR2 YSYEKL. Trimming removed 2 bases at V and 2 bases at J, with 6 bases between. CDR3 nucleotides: TGCGCCAGCAGCCAAAGTAGAAACACTGAAGCTTTCTTT. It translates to CASSQSRNTEAFF.